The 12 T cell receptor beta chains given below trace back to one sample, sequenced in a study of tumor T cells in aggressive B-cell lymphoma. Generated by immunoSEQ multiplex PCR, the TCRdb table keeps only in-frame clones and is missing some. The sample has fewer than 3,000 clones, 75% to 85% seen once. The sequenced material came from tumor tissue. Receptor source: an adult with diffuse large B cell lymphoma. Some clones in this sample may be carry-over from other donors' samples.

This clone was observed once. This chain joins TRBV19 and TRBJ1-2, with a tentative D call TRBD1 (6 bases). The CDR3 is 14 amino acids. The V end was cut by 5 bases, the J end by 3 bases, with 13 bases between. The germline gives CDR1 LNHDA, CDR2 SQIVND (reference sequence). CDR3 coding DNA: TGTGCCAGTAGTGTCGGGACAAACTACTATGGCTACACCTTC. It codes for CASSVGTNYYGYTF.

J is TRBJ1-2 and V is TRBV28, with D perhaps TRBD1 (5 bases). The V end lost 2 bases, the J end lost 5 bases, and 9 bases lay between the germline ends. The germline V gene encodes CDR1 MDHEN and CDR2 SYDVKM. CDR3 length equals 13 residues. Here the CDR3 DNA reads TGTGCCAGCAGTTTAGGGGGGGGGTATGGCTACACCTTC. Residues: CASSLGGGYGYTF.

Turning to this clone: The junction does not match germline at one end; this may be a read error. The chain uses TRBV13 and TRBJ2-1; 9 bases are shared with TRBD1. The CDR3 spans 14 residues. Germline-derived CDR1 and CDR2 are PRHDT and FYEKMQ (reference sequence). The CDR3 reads CASSVGTGRDEQFF. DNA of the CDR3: TGTGCCAGCAGCGTAGGGACAGGGAGAGATGAGCAGTTCTTC. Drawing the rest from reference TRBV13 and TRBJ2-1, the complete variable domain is AAGVIQSPRHLIKEKRETATLKCYPIPRHDTVYWYQQGPGQDPQFLISFYEKMQSDKGSIPDRFSAQQFSDYHSELNMSSLELGDSALYFCASSVGTGRDEQFFGPGTRLTVL.

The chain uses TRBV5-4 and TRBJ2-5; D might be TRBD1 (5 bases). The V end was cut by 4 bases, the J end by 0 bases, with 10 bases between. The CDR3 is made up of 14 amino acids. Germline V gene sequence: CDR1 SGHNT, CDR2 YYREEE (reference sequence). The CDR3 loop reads CASSVTGYQETQYF. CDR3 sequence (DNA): TGTGCCAGCAGCGTAACAGGTTACCAAGAGACCCAGTACTTC.

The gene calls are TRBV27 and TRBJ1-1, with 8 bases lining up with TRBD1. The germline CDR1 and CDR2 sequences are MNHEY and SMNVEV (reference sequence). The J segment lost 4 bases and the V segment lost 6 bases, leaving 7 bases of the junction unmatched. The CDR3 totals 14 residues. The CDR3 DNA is TGTGCCAGCAGCCTACAGGGGGGTGGCACTGAAGCTTTCTTT. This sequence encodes CASSLQGGGTEAFF.

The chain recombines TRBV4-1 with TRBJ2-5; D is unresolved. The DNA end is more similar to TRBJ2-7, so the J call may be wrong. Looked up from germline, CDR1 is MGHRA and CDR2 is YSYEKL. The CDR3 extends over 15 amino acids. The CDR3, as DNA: TGCGCCAGCAGCCAACAAACGTTAAGCTCCTACGAGCAGTACTTC. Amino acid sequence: CASSQQTLSSYEQYF.

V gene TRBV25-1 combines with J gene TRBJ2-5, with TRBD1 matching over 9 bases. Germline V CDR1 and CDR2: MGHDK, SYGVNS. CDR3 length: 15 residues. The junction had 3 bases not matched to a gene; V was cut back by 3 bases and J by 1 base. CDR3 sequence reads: CASSDRDRVQETQYF. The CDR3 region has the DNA TGTGCCAGCAGTGACCGGGACAGGGTCCAAGAGACCCAGTACTTC.

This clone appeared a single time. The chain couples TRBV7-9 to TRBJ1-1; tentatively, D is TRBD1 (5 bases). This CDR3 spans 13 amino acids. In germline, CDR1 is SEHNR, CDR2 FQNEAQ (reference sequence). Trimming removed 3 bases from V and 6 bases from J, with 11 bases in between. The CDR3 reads CASSFSGIPEAFF. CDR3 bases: TGTGCCAGCAGCTTCTCAGGGATCCCTGAAGCTTTCTTT.

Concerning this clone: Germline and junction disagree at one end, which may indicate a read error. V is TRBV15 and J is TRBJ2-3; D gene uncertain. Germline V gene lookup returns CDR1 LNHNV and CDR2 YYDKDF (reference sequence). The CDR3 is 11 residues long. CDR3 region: CVTSTPDTQYF. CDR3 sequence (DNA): TGTGTCACCAGCACTCCGGATACGCAGTATTTT.

The CDR3 reads CASSLAGGVTGNTIYF. The CDR3 DNA reads TGCGCCAGCAGCTTGGCCGGAGGGGTCACTGGAAACACCATATATTTT. The chain joins TRBV5-1 to TRBJ1-3, with TRBD1 as a possible D gene (5 bases). The germline V and J ends were trimmed by 0 bases and 2 bases, with 12 bases remaining between them. Germline V gene lookup returns CDR1 SGHRS and CDR2 YFSETQ. CDR3 length: 16 residues.

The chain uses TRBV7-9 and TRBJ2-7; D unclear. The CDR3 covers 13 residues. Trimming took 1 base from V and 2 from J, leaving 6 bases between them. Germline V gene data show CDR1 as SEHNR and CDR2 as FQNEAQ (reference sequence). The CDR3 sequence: CASSLDPAYEQYF. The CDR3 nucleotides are TGTGCCAGCAGCTTAGACCCGGCCTACGAGCAGTACTTC.

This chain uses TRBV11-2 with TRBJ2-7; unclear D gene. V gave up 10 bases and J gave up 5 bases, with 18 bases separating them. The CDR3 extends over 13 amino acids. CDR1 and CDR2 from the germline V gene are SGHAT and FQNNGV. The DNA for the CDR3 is TGTGCCACGCGTGGGCAGCTTGGTGACGAGCAGTACTTC. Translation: CATRGQLGDEQYF.